The 12 T cell receptor beta chains presented below share a single source sample, sequenced in a study of blood T cell repertoires in COVID-19. Produced via immunoSEQ multiplex PCR; TCRdb's table is partial and in-frame only. Of about 62,000 clones in the sample, 65% to 85% were seen once. Sequencing was carried out using PBMCs or T cells enriched from blood (not recorded which). The receptors stem from a woman aged 55 to 70 who had been exposed to COVID-19.

The chain recombines TRBV2 with TRBJ1-2, with TRBD1 matching over 7 bases. CDR3 length: 15 amino acids. Germline-derived CDR1 and CDR2 are SNHLY and FYNNEI. Unmatched junction bases numbered 8, after V lost 6 bases and J lost 1 base. The CDR3 coding sequence is TGTGCCAGCAGCCACCGGGACAGCTATAACTATGGCTACACCTTC. This gives the protein CASSHRDSYNYGYTF.

The chain's CDR3 is CASSERVRQPQHF. CDR3 bases: TGTGCCAGCAGTGAACGGGTTCGACAGCCCCAGCATTTT. The V and J genes are TRBV6-1 and TRBJ1-5; D not certain. Per the germline V gene, CDR1 is MNHNS and CDR2 is SASEGT. The length of the CDR3 is 13 residues. V lost 2 bases and J 7 bases, leaving 9 bases between the germline ends.

V usage is TRBV28 and J usage is TRBJ1-3, with D possibly matching TRBD1 (5 bases). The CDR3 sequence is 16 residues long. Between the trimmed V and J ends, which lost 2 bases and 2 bases, there was a span of 13 bases. CDR1 and CDR2 from the germline V gene are MDHEN and SYDVKM. The CDR3 here is CASSLGPGLTGNTIYF. DNA for the CDR3: TGTGCCAGCAGTTTAGGTCCAGGGTTAACTGGAAACACCATATATTTT.

This clone was recorded only once. The chain uses TRBV19 and TRBJ2-5; TRBD2 matches at 12 bases. Germline V lookup: CDR1 LNHDA, CDR2 SQIVND (reference sequence). The CDR3 extends over 16 amino acids. Losses at the gene ends were 8 bases for V and 5 bases for J; bases not matched to a gene: 12. The CDR3: CASCRTSGTGGETQYF. CDR3 DNA: TGTGCCAGTTGCCGGACTAGCGGGACGGGAGGGGAGACCCAGTACTTC.

This sequence joins TRBV2 and TRBJ2-1, with 10 bases lining up with TRBD2. The CDR3 has 14 residues. After removal of 6 bases from V and 9 bases from J, the junction contained 8 bases not matched to a gene. CDR1 is SNHLY and CDR2 is FYNNEI in the germline V gene. The CDR3, as DNA: TGTGCCAGCAGCAGCGGGAGGGAGTTGATTGAGCAGTTCTTC. Its translation is CASSSGRELIEQFF.

CDR3 loop: CASSLWTGDTDTQYF. The CDR3 DNA reads TGTGCCAGCAGCTTGTGGACAGGGGACACAGATACGCAGTATTTT. The V gene is TRBV5-6, the J gene TRBJ2-3, with 9 nucleotides matching TRBD1. V dropped 1 base and J dropped 2; count of bases not matched to a gene: 2. The germline gives CDR1 SGHDT, CDR2 YYEEEE. The CDR3 sequence is 15 residues long. The complete variable domain, with remaining parts taken from reference TRBV5-6 and TRBJ2-3, reads DAGVTQSPTHLIKTRGQQVTLRCSPKSGHDTVSWYQQALGQGPQFIFQYYEEEERQRGNFPDRFSGHQFPNYSSELNVNALLLGDSALYLCASSLWTGDTDTQYFGPGTRLTVL.

This chain links TRBV19 with TRBJ2-1; 13 bases agree with TRBD2. The CDR3 runs 15 residues. From germline, CDR1 is LNHDA and CDR2 SQIVND (reference sequence). J lost 6 bases, V lost 4 bases, and 3 bases had no gene match. The CDR3 loop reads CASSKLAGGSNEQFF. CDR3 nucleotides: TGTGCCAGTAGTAAACTAGCGGGGGGGTCCAATGAGCAGTTCTTC.

V is TRBV18 and J is TRBJ1-1; possible D gene TRBD1, 6 bases. CDR1 and CDR2 from the germline V gene are KGHSH and LQKENI. This CDR3 comprises 14 residues. V lost 6 bases and J lost 3, with 14 bases in between. The CDR3: CASSKQGDYTEAFF. Written as DNA, the CDR3 is TGTGCCAGCTCTAAACAGGGCGACTACACTGAAGCTTTCTTT.

This clone was recorded a few times. The chain carries TRBV12-3 or TRBV12-4 and TRBJ1-1; tentatively, D is TRBD1 (6 bases). V was pared by 8 bases and J by 3 bases, with 13 bases between. The CDR3 extends over 13 amino acids. The CDR3 DNA reads as TGTGCCAGCGGCACCGACAGGTACACTGAAGCTTTCTTT. Its translation: CASGTDRYTEAFF.

The rearrangement joins TRBV6-5 to TRBJ1-4; D is perhaps TRBD1 (5 bases). Germline CDR1 MNHEY, CDR2 SVGAGI. With 7 bases removed from V and 3 bases from J, the gap between germline ends came to 15 bases. This CDR3 is built from 15 residues. CDR3 DNA: TGTGCCAGCAACCCCGCCGGGGGTGCTAATGAAAAACTGTTTTTT. Amino acids: CASNPAGGANEKLFF.

A few counts support this clone. This chain uses TRBV19 with TRBJ2-6; D perhaps matches TRBD1 (5 bases). This CDR3 has 17 amino acids. CDR1 LNHDA and CDR2 SQIVND come from the germline V gene (reference sequence). V was clipped by 4 bases and J by 0 bases, with 13 bases between them. In DNA, the CDR3 is TGTGCCAGTAGTACACAGGTCCGTTTCTCTGGGGCCAACGTCCTGACTTTC. Its translation is CASSTQVRFSGANVLTF.

This clone was seen just once. The rearrangement links TRBV2 to TRBJ1-4, with 11 bases that match TRBD1. Trimming took 6 bases from V and 4 from J; bases not matched to a gene: 4. Germline CDR1 and CDR2: SNHLY and FYNNEI. There are 15 residues in the CDR3. CDR3 DNA sequence: TGTGCCAGCAGGGACAGGGGGCTTGTTAATGAAAAACTGTTTTTT. Translation: CASRDRGLVNEKLFF.